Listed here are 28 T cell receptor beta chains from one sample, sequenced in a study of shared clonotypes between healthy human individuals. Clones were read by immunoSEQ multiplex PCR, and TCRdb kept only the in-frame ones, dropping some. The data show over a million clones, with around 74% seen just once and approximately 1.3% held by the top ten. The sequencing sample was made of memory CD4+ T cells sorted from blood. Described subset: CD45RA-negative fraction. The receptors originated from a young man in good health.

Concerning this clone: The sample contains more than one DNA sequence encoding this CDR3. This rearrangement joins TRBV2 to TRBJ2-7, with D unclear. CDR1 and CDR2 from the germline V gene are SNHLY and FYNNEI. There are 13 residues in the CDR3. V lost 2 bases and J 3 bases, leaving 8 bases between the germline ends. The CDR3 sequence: CASSETGLYEQYF. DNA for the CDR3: TGTGCCAGCAGTGAAACGGGTCTCTACGAGCAGTACTTC.

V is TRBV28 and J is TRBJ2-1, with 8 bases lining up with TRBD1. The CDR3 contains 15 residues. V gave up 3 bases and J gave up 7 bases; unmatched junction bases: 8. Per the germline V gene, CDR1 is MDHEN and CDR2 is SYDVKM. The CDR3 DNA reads TGTGCCAGCAGTTTCAACGTACAGGGGGGTAATGAGCAGTTCTTC. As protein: CASSFNVQGGNEQFF.

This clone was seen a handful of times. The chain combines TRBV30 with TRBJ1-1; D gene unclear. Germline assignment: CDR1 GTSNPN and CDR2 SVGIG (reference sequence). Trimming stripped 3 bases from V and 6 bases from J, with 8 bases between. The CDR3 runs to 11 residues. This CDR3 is CAWRQSAEAFF. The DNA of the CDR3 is TGTGCCTGGAGGCAGTCCGCTGAAGCTTTCTTT.

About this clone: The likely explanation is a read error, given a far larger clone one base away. The CDR3 DNA sequence: TGTGCCAGCAGGCCGGGACAGGGAGGTAATTCACCCCTCCACTTT. Its translation: CASRPGQGGNSPLHF. The chain combines TRBV28 with TRBJ1-6; the match to TRBD1 covers 9 bases. Looked up from germline, CDR1 is MDHEN and CDR2 is SYDVKM. The CDR3 has 15 residues. The V gene end was trimmed by 6 bases and the J gene end by 6 bases; junction bases not matched to a gene: 6. The whole variable domain, remainder taken from reference TRBV28 and TRBJ1-6, is DVKVTQSSRYLVKRTGEKVFLECVQDMDHENMFWYRQDPGLGLRLIYFSYDVKMKEKGDIPEGYSVSREKKERFSLILESASTNQTSMYLCASRPGQGGNSPLHFGNGTRLTVT.

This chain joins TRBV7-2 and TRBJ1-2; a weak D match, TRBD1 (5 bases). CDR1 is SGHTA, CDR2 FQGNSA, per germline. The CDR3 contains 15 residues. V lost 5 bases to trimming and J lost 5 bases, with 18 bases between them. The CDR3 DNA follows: TGTGCCAGCAGCCCCATGGGGGGTCCCATATATGGCTACACCTTC. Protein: CASSPMGGPIYGYTF.

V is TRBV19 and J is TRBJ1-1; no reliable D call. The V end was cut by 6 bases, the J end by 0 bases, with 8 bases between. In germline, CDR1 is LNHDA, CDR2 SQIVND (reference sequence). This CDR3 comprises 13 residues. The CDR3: CASRGGVNTEAFF. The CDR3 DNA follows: TGTGCCAGTAGGGGCGGAGTGAACACTGAAGCTTTCTTT.

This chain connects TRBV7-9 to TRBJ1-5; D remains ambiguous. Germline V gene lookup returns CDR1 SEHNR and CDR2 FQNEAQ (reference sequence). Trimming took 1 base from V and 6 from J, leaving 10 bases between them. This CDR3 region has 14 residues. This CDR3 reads CASSLEREVQPQHF. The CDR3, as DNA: TGTGCCAGCAGCTTAGAGAGGGAGGTTCAGCCCCAGCATTTT.

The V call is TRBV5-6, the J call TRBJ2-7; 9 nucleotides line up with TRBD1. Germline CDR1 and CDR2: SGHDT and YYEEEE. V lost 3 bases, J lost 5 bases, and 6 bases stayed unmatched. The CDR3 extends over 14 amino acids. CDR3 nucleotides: TGTGCCAGCAGCTGGGGACAGGGAGGACACGAGCAGTACTTC. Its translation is CASSWGQGGHEQYF.

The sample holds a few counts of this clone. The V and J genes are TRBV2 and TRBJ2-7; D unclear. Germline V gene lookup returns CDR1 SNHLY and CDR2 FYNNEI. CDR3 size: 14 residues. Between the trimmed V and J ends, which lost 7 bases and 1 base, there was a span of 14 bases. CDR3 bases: TGTGCCAGCACCGTACCGGCAGGATCCTACGAGCAGTACTTC. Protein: CASTVPAGSYEQYF. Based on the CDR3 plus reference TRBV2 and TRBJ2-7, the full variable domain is EPEVTQTPSHQVTQMGQEVILRCVPISNHLYFYWYRQILGQKVEFLVSFYNNEISEKSEIFDDQFSVERPDGSNFTLKIRSTKLEDSAMYFCASTVPAGSYEQYFGPGTRLTVT.

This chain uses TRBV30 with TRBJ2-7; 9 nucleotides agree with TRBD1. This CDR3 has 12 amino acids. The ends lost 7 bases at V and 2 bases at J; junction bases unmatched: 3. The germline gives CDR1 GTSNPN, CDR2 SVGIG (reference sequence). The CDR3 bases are TGTGCCTTGGACAGGGGACCCTACGAGCAGTACTTC. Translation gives CALDRGPYEQYF.

In nucleotides, the CDR3 is TGTGCCAGCTCACCCGGAGTAGCGGACTACAATGAGCAGTTCTTC. Translation: CASSPGVADYNEQFF. V is TRBV18 and J is TRBJ2-1; possibly TRBD2 for D (6 bases). The V end was cut by 3 bases, the J end by 3 bases, with 12 bases between. Germline CDR1 and CDR2: KGHSH and LQKENI. The CDR3 sequence is 15 residues long.

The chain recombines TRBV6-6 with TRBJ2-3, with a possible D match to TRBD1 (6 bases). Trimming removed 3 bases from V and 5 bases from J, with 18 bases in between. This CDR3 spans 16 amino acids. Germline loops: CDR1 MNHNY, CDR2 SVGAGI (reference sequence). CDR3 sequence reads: CASSYPGWQGIDTQYF. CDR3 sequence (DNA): TGTGCCAGCAGTTATCCCGGGTGGCAGGGGATAGATACGCAGTATTTT.

In nucleotides, the CDR3 is TGCGCCAGCAGCTTGAACTCAGCCAGCACAGATACGCAGTATTTT. This translates into CASSLNSASTDTQYF. The chain uses TRBV5-1 and TRBJ2-3; D is uncertain. The V end lost 1 base, the J end lost 0 bases, and 9 bases lay between the germline ends. CDR3 length equals 15 residues. CDR1 is SGHRS, CDR2 YFSETQ, per germline.

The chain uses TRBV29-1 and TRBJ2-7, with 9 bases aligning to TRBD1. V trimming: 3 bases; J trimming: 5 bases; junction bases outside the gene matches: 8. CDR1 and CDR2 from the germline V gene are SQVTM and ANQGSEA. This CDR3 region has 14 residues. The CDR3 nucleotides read TGCAGCGTTGAGGGGGGACAGGGCGGGGACGAGCAGTACTTC. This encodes CSVEGGQGGDEQYF.

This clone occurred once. The CDR3 nucleotides are TGTGCCAGCAGTCCCCTCCCCACAGCCTCTGGGGCCAACGTCCTGACTTTC. Translation: CASSPLPTASGANVLTF. The rearrangement links TRBV27 to TRBJ2-6; D is unclear. The CDR3 spans 17 residues. CDR1 and CDR2 from the germline V gene are MNHEY and SMNVEV (reference sequence). The V gene lost 5 bases and the J gene lost 0 bases, with 14 bases spanning the gap. Looking up the rest from reference TRBV27 and TRBJ2-6 gives the full variable domain: EAQVTQNPRYLITVTGKKLTVTCSQNMNHEYMSWYRQDPGLGLRQIYYSMNVEVTDKGDVPEGYKVSRKEKRNFPLILESPSPNQTSLYFCASSPLPTASGANVLTFGAGSRLTVL.

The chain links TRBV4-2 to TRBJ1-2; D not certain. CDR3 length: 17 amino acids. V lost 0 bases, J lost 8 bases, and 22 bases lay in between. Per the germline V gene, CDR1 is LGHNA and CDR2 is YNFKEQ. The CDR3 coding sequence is TGTGCCAGCAGCCAAGATCTCGCCCCCCAGACCCTTGGCGGCTACACCTTC. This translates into CASSQDLAPQTLGGYTF.

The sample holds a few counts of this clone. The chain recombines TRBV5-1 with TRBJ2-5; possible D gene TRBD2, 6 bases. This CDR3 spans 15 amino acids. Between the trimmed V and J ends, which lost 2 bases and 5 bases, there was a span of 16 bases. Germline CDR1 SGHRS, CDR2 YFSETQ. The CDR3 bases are TGCGCCAGCAGCTTTTACGGGGGAACTGGGGAGACCCAGTACTTC. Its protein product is CASSFYGGTGETQYF.

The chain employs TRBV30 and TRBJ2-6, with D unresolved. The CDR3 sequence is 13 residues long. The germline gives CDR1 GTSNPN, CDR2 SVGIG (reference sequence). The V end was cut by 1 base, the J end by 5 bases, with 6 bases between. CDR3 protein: CAWSAQWANVLTF. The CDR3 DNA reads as TGTGCCTGGAGTGCACAGTGGGCCAACGTCCTGACTTTC.

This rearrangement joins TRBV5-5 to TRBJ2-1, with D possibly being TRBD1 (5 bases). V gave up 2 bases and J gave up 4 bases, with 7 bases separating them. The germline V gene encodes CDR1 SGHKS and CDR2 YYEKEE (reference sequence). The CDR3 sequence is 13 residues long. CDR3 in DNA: TGTGCCAGCAGCTTTGCAGGGTACAATGAGCAGTTCTTC. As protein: CASSFAGYNEQFF.

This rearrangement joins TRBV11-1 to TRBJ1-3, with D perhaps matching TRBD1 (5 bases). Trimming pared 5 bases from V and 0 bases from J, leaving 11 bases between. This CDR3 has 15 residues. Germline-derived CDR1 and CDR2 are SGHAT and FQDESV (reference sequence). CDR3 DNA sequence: TGTGCCAGCAGCATGGGACGGTACTCTGGAAACACCATATATTTT. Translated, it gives CASSMGRYSGNTIYF.

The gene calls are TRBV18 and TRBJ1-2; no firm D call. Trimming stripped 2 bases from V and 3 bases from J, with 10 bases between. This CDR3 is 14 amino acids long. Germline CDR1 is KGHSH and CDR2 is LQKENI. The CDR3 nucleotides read TGTGCCAGCTCACCAGGGAGGAGGGACTATGGCTACACCTTC. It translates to CASSPGRRDYGYTF.

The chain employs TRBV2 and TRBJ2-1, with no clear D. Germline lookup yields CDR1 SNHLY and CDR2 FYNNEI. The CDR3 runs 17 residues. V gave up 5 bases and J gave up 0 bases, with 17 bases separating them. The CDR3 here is CASSRTPGPSSYNEQFF. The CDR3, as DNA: TGTGCCAGCAGTCGCACTCCGGGCCCCAGCTCCTACAATGAGCAGTTCTTC.

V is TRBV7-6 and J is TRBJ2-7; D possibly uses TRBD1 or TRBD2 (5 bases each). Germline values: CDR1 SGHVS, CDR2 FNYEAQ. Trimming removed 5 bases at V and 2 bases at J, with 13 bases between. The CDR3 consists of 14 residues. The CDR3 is CASSGTRSAYEQYF. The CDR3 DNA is TGTGCCAGCAGCGGGACCCGGAGCGCCTACGAGCAGTACTTC.

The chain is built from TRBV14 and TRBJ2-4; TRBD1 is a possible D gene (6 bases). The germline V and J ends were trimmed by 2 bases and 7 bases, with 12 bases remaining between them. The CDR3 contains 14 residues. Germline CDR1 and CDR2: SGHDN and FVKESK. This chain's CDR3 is CASSQNRDGNIQYF. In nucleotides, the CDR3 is TGTGCCAGCAGCCAAAACAGGGATGGGAACATTCAGTACTTC.

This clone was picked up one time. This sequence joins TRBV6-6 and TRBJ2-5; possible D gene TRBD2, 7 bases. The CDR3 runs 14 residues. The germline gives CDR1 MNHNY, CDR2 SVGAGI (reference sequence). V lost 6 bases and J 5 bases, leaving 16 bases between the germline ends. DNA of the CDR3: TGTGCCAGCAGCCACGGGGGGCCGGGGGAGACCCAGTACTTC. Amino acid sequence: CASSHGGPGETQYF.

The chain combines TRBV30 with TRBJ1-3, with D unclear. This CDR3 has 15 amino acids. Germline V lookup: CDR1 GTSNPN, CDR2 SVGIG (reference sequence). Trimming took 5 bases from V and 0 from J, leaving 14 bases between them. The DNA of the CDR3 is TGTGCCTGGGGGGTTCACTCAAGCTCTGGAAACACCATATATTTT. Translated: CAWGVHSSSGNTIYF.

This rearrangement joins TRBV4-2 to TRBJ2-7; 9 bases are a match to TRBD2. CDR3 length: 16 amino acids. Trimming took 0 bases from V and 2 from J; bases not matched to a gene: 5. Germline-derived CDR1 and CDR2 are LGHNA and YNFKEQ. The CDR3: CASSQDLSGGTYEQYF. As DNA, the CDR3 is TGTGCCAGCAGCCAAGACCTTAGCGGGGGTACCTACGAGCAGTACTTC.

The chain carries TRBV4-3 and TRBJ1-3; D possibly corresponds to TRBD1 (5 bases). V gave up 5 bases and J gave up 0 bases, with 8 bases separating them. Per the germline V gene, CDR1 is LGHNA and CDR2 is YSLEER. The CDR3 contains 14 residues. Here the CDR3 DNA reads TGCGCCAGCAGCGCTGGGGGCTCTGGAAACACCATATATTTT. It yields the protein CASSAGGSGNTIYF.